Listed below are T cell receptor beta chains from one sample, sequenced in a study of T cell clusters in autoimmune cytopenias. TCRdb re-called the multiplex PCR reads and shows each CDR3 protein once, DNA omitted. In total, the table holds about 2,100 distinct CDR3 sequences. The sample taken for sequencing was peripheral blood. Receptors were obtained from a human donor with an autoimmune cytopenia or autoimmune hepatitis (not recorded which). CDR3s include the opening cysteine and the closing phenylalanine or tryptophan. Each record gives: clone size, V gene, J gene, CDR3 protein. Rows may omit the clone size; those that give it use once, few, many or a size class.

size: large
V: TRBV27
J: TRBJ2-7
CDR3: CASRMTGPYEQYF

size: .
V: TRBV15
J: TRBJ2-7
CDR3: CATSGGAGGFDEQYF

size: medium-sized
V: TRBV6-1
J: TRBJ2-3
CDR3: CASSLGQGAGTDTQYF

size: .
V: TRBV18
J: TRBJ2-5
CDR3: CASSPDRGQETQYF

size: medium-sized
V: TRBV10-2
J: TRBJ1-2
CDR3: CASRTGWFYGYTF

size: .
V: TRBV12-3/TRBV12-4
J: TRBJ2-1
CDR3: CASSSTGGPYNEQFF

size: .
V: TRBV7-9
J: TRBJ2-3
CDR3: CASSGETGTRTDTQYF

size: medium-sized
V: TRBV18
J: TRBJ2-3
CDR3: CASSPRSDTQYF

size: medium-sized
V: TRBV12-3/TRBV12-4
J: TRBJ2-2
CDR3: CASSFGMELFF

size: .
V: TRBV12-3/TRBV12-4
J: TRBJ1-4
CDR3: CASSLQLTTNEKLFF

size: large
V: TRBV15
J: TRBJ2-5
CDR3: CATSSTGRETQYF

size: medium-sized
V: TRBV19
J: TRBJ2-6
CDR3: CASSIRSIGSGANVLTF

size: .
V: TRBV27
J: TRBJ2-5
CDR3: CAILPGGRALQETQYF

size: .
V: TRBV12-3/TRBV12-4
J: TRBJ1-2
CDR3: CASSPGRINYGYTF

size: .
V: TRBV20-1
J: TRBJ2-7
CDR3: CSAHINGYEQYF

size: medium-sized
V: TRBV19
J: TRBJ2-3
CDR3: CASSPRLDTQYF

size: medium-sized
V: TRBV27
J: TRBJ2-2
CDR3: CASSPHPGLAVTNTGELFF

size: medium-sized
V: TRBV5-6
J: TRBJ2-1
CDR3: CASSRQGGYYNEQFF

size: medium-sized
V: TRBV15
J: TRBJ2-3
CDR3: CATSRGQGRTDTQYF

size: .
V: TRBV6-2/TRBV6-3
J: TRBJ1-1
CDR3: CATLLPRRQNTEAFF

size: medium-sized
V: TRBV20-1
J: TRBJ2-2
CDR3: CSARSGTANTGELFF

size: medium-sized
V: TRBV15
J: TRBJ2-3
CDR3: CATSRKGDPQYF

size: .
V: TRBV24-1
J: TRBJ2-1
CDR3: CATSDQGPSYNEQFF

size: medium-sized
V: TRBV6-1
J: TRBJ2-7
CDR3: CASSGTGFEVEQYF

size: medium-sized
V: TRBV27
J: TRBJ2-1
CDR3: CASSLLDRGYNEQFF

size: medium-sized
V: TRBV27
J: TRBJ2-7
CDR3: CASSLSGVVYEQYF

size: .
V: TRBV20-1
J: TRBJ2-1
CDR3: CSADRTGGKDNEQFF

size: medium-sized
V: TRBV6-5
J: TRBJ2-7
CDR3: CASTSFTGTDYYEQYF

size: medium-sized
V: TRBV5-6
J: TRBJ2-7
CDR3: CASSWDRHRYEQYF

size: .
V: TRBV30
J: TRBJ1-1
CDR3: CAWSAGTGGTEAFF

size: medium-sized
V: TRBV13
J: TRBJ2-3
CDR3: CASSYGDNRGTDTQYF

size: medium-sized
V: TRBV6-2/TRBV6-3
J: TRBJ1-5
CDR3: CASTSNQPQHF

size: .
V: TRBV11-2
J: TRBJ2-3
CDR3: CASSQGLAGGLDTQYF

size: medium-sized
V: TRBV27
J: TRBJ2-7
CDR3: CASRHQGYEQYF

size: medium-sized
V: TRBV25-1
J: TRBJ1-3
CDR3: CASTTGDTIYF

size: .
V: TRBV5-6
J: TRBJ1-1
CDR3: CASSLGQTATEAFF

size: .
V: TRBV18
J: TRBJ1-3
CDR3: CASSPGVAGEYSGNTIYF

size: medium-sized
V: TRBV19
J: TRBJ2-6
CDR3: CASSIRRRGSGANVLTF

size: medium-sized
V: TRBV19
J: TRBJ1-2
CDR3: CASSIWGERLGYTF